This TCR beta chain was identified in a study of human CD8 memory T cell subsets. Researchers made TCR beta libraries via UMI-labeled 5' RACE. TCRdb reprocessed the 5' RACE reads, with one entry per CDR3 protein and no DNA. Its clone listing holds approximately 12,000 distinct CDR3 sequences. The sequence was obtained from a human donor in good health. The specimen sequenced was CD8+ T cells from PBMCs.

CDR3 region: CASSVRGVSYNEQFF. The gene calls are TRBV9 and TRBJ2-1. The CDR3 has 15 amino acids. Germline V lookup: CDR1 SGDLS, CDR2 YYNGEE.